These 5 T cell receptor beta chains were sequenced from one sample in a study of early T cells in non-severe SARS-CoV-2 infection. TCRdb reprocessed the 5' RACE reads via MiXCR and lists one record per CDR3 protein. This sample has 75,000 to 95,000 distinct CDR3 sequences, with around 17% found just once. The sequencing used whole blood, collected at baseline. The receptor set was obtained from an adult who was a healthcare worker with PCR-confirmed SARS-CoV-2 infection or an uninfected control (not recorded which).

The chain recombines TRBV20-1 with TRBJ2-3, with D possibly being TRBD1 or TRBD2 (5 bases each). The germline V and J ends were trimmed by 3 bases and 0 bases, with 13 bases remaining between them. Germline CDR1 reads DFQATT; CDR2 reads SNEGSKA (reference sequence). The CDR3 loop spans 15 amino acids. The CDR3 protein is CSASRGRGSTDTQYF. The CDR3 coding sequence is TGCAGTGCTAGTAGGGGACGTGGAAGCACAGATACGCAGTATTTT.

This clonotype was counted between two and nine times. The chain couples TRBV20-1 to TRBJ2-1; TRBD2 aligns across 7 bases. The CDR3 consists of 13 residues. Germline V gene sequence: CDR1 DFQATT, CDR2 SNEGSKA (reference sequence). Trimming at V came to 2 bases and at J to 10 bases, leaving 8 bases not matched to a gene. In nucleotides, the CDR3 is TGCAGTGCTAGATGGCTAGCGGTTACCGAGCAGTTCTTC. It specifies CSARWLAVTEQFF.

This clonotype was observed a single time. The chain couples TRBV11-2 to TRBJ1-6, with D possibly being TRBD1 (6 bases). This CDR3 contains 16 residues. Germline CDR1 and CDR2: SGHAT and FQNNGV. Trimming pared 6 bases from V and 6 bases from J, leaving 18 bases between. CDR3 protein: CASRGVGGASNSPLHF. The CDR3 DNA reads TGTGCCAGCAGGGGCGTCGGGGGCGCTAGTAATTCACCCCTCCACTTT.

This chain uses TRBV28 with TRBJ2-1; TRBD1 might be the D (6 bases). CDR3 length: 13 amino acids. Germline V gives CDR1 MDHEN, CDR2 SYDVKM. V lost 7 bases and J lost 2, with 9 bases in between. The CDR3 DNA reads TGTGCCAGCAAGGGGGAAGCCTACAATGAGCAGTTCTTC. Its translation is CASKGEAYNEQFF.

At least ten counts were recorded for this clonotype. The rearrangement links TRBV20-1 to TRBJ1-1, with D uncertain. Germline CDR1 reads DFQATT; CDR2 reads SNEGSKA (reference sequence). Trimming cost V 3 bases and J 1 base, with 9 bases left between them. The CDR3 is made up of 13 amino acids. The CDR3 DNA reads as TGCAGTGCTAGGCGGCAGGAGAACACTGAAGCTTTCTTT. Protein: CSARRQENTEAFF.